Shown below are 19 T cell receptor beta chains from a single sample sequenced in a study of blood T cell repertoires in COVID-19. Method: immunoSEQ multiplex PCR; TCRdb's copy keeps in-frame clones and lacks some. Of 330,000 or so clones listed, about 90% are singletons. The sample taken for sequencing was PBMCs or T cells enriched from blood (not recorded which). These receptors came from a man aged 40-49 years in a cohort exposed to, infected with or recovered from COVID-19 (not recorded which).

This clone has just one count. The rearrangement uses TRBV19 and TRBJ2-3; 12 bases map to TRBD2. The CDR3 sequence is 19 residues long. Germline V gene lookup returns CDR1 LNHDA and CDR2 SQIVND (reference sequence). After removal of 6 bases from V and 0 bases from J, the junction contained 13 bases not matched to a gene. The chain's CDR3 is CASSPTSGRGGRSTDTQYF. The CDR3 DNA reads TGTGCCAGTAGCCCGACTAGCGGGAGAGGAGGTCGGAGCACAGATACGCAGTATTTT.

This sequence joins TRBV3-1 (or the pseudogene TRBV3-2) and TRBJ2-3; tentatively, D is TRBD1 (6 bases). Germline-derived CDR1 and CDR2 are LGHDT and YNNKEL (reference sequence). V was pared by 4 bases and J by 3 bases, with 14 bases between. The CDR3 totals 15 residues. CDR3: CASSLQGSVTDTQYF. The CDR3 DNA is TGTGCCAGCAGCCTACAGGGTTCGGTAACAGATACGCAGTATTTT.

This rearrangement joins TRBV6-5 to TRBJ2-7; 7 bases map to TRBD2. The CDR3 has 15 residues. The V gene's germline CDR1 is MNHEY and CDR2 SVGAGI. V was clipped by 0 bases and J by 0 bases; unmatched bases: 2. The DNA of the CDR3 is TGTGCCAGCAGTTACTCCATAGCGGGCTCCTACGAGCAGTACTTC. Translation: CASSYSIAGSYEQYF.

The chain recombines TRBV7-2 with TRBJ2-3, with TRBD2 as a possible D gene (5 bases). The CDR3 spans 16 residues. Germline V gives CDR1 SGHTA, CDR2 FQGNSA. Deletions cut 2 bases from V and 3 bases from J, with 15 bases between. The CDR3 spells CASSLPARGRTDTQYF. In DNA, the CDR3 is TGTGCCAGCAGCTTACCCGCCCGGGGAAGGACAGATACGCAGTATTTT.

This clone was seen a single time. CDR3 loop: CASSLVGGKMSPLHF. The CDR3 bases are TGTGCCAGCAGCTTAGTGGGGGGGAAAATGTCACCCCTCCACTTT. The chain is built from TRBV7-2 and TRBJ1-6; the D gene is possibly TRBD1 (5 bases). The V and J ends lost 1 base and 10 bases respectively, with 14 bases between them. CDR1 is SGHTA, CDR2 FQGNSA, per germline. CDR3 length equals 15 residues.

The V and J genes are TRBV7-3 and TRBJ2-2, with TRBD2 matching over 9 bases. V trimming: 5 bases; J trimming: 5 bases; junction bases outside the gene matches: 12. Germline V lookup: CDR1 SGHTA, CDR2 FQGTGA. This CDR3 comprises 17 residues. The CDR3 loop reads CASSNGIAGVRTGELFF. DNA of the CDR3: TGTGCCAGCAGCAACGGGATAGCGGGAGTGCGGACCGGGGAGCTGTTTTTT.

The chain joins TRBV5-1 to TRBJ2-7; D is possibly TRBD1 (6 bases). CDR3 length: 15 residues. The ends were cut back, 1 base at V and 6 bases at J, with 17 bases in the middle. Germline values: CDR1 SGHRS, CDR2 YFSETQ. The CDR3 DNA sequence: TGCGCCAGCAGCTTGACCACAGGGAACCGAGGCGAGCAGTACTTC. It codes for CASSLTTGNRGEQYF.

V and J are TRBV10-3 and TRBJ2-7; the D is unclear. Germline V gene data show CDR1 as ENHRY and CDR2 as SYGVKD. Trimming left V 4 bases short and J 0 bases short, with 4 bases between. There are 12 residues in the CDR3. The CDR3 DNA is TGTGCCATCAGTGGCAGCTCCTACGAGCAGTACTTC. The encoded protein is CAISGSSYEQYF.

This rearrangement joins TRBV28 to TRBJ2-3, with TRBD2 identical over 12 bases. The CDR3 contains 15 residues. CDR1 and CDR2 (germline): MDHEN, SYDVKM. The V and J ends lost 6 bases and 4 bases, in that order; junction bases with no gene match: 5. CDR3 nucleotides: TGTGCCAGCAGGAGACTAGCGGGAGTCTCAGATACGCAGTATTTT. It codes for CASRRLAGVSDTQYF.

The chain couples TRBV19 to TRBJ2-4, with D possibly TRBD2 on 6 matching bases. CDR1 and CDR2 from the germline V gene are LNHDA and SQIVND (reference sequence). CDR3 length: 19 amino acids. The germline V and J ends were trimmed by 0 bases and 0 bases, with 18 bases remaining between them. The CDR3 region is CASSIDGAETSLAKNIQYF. The CDR3 DNA sequence: TGTGCCAGTAGTATAGATGGAGCTGAGACTAGTCTAGCCAAAAACATTCAGTACTTC.

V is TRBV30 and J is TRBJ2-6, with D uncertain. Germline V gene lookup returns CDR1 GTSNPN and CDR2 SVGIG (reference sequence). This CDR3 comprises 15 residues. Trimming took 3 bases from V and 0 from J, leaving 9 bases between them. Written as DNA, the CDR3 is TGTGCCTGGAGAGTTCACAGCTCTGGGGCCAACGTCCTGACTTTC. Translation gives CAWRVHSSGANVLTF.

The chain is built from TRBV4-2 and TRBJ2-2; a possible D gene is TRBD1 (6 bases). Germline V lookup: CDR1 LGHNA, CDR2 YNFKEQ. This CDR3 is built from 14 residues. The V and J ends lost 7 bases and 9 bases respectively, with 18 bases between them. This chain's CDR3 is CASTLTGTSWELFF. The CDR3 DNA reads TGTGCCAGCACATTGACAGGAACGTCCTGGGAGCTGTTTTTT.

This chain links TRBV3-1 (or the pseudogene TRBV3-2) with TRBJ1-3; D remains unclear. The germline gives CDR1 LGHDT, CDR2 YNNKEL (reference sequence). This CDR3 is built from 16 residues. V was cut by 1 base and J by 0 bases, with 10 bases left in between. DNA for the CDR3: TGTGCCAGCAGCCAAGGACTACCGGTCTCTGGAAACACCATATATTTT. Translated, it gives CASSQGLPVSGNTIYF.

The V and J genes are TRBV7-9 and TRBJ2-1, with 9 positions matching TRBD1. V was pared by 5 bases and J by 2 bases, with 4 bases of the junction left unmatched. The CDR3 covers 15 residues. From germline, CDR1 is SEHNR and CDR2 FQNEAQ (reference sequence). The CDR3 sequence: CASSKDRGAYNEQFF. In DNA, the CDR3 is TGTGCCAGCAGCAAGGACAGGGGTGCCTACAATGAGCAGTTCTTC.

The chain carries TRBV5-1 and TRBJ1-2, with 7 bases matching TRBD1. This CDR3 is 14 amino acids long. With V trimmed by 0 bases and J by 5 bases, 4 bases remained unmatched. CDR1 and CDR2 (germline): SGHRS, YFSETQ. Here the CDR3 reads CASSLGTGEYGYTF. The CDR3 region has the DNA TGCGCCAGCAGCTTGGGGACAGGCGAGTATGGCTACACCTTC.

The genes are TRBV11-2 and TRBJ2-2; 11 positions agree with TRBD2. The CDR3 runs 16 residues. The V gene end was trimmed by 4 bases and the J gene end by 4 bases; junction bases not matched to a gene: 5. Germline V gene sequence: CDR1 SGHAT, CDR2 FQNNGV. The CDR3 sequence: CASSSPGLAGTGELFF. The CDR3, as DNA: TGTGCCAGCAGCTCTCCCGGACTAGCGGGCACCGGGGAGCTGTTTTTT.

The gene calls are TRBV2 and TRBJ1-4; 8 bases are a match to TRBD1. Germline loops: CDR1 SNHLY, CDR2 FYNNEI. After removal of 6 bases from V and 1 base from J, the junction contained 4 bases not matched to a gene. This CDR3 region has 15 residues. In DNA form, the CDR3 reads TGTGCCAGCAGAGGACAGGGACTAACTAATGAAAAACTGTTTTTT. Its translation is CASRGQGLTNEKLFF.

V and J are TRBV5-1 and TRBJ2-3, with 8 bases matching TRBD2. V lost 2 bases, J lost 0 bases, and 11 bases stayed unmatched. Germline V lookup: CDR1 SGHRS, CDR2 YFSETQ. This CDR3 comprises 18 residues. CDR3 nucleotide sequence: TGCGCCAGCAGCTTTGCTCTACTTAGCGGGACTAGCACAGATACGCAGTATTTT. Protein sequence: CASSFALLSGTSTDTQYF.

This chain joins TRBV2 and TRBJ1-1, with 7 bases matching TRBD1. Per the germline V gene, CDR1 is SNHLY and CDR2 is FYNNEI. Losses at the gene ends were 7 bases for V and 2 bases for J; bases not matched to a gene: 7. The CDR3 loop spans 14 amino acids. The CDR3 protein is CASKGQLRNTEAFF. CDR3 nucleotide sequence: TGTGCCAGCAAGGGACAGCTTCGTAACACTGAAGCTTTCTTT.